The entry below describes one T cell receptor beta chain. What it binds is unknown. This entry belongs to a study of vaccination effects on CD4 cells after COVID-19. Study findings and constraints: Marked contraction was observed in infection-induced and vaccine-induced clones late after vaccination. Early post-infection timepoints were missing from the study, which also had few convalescent patients.

The ViraFEST assay expanded antigen-specific CD4+ T cells with viral peptide pools before sequencing. After roughly 9 days in culture, the CD4+ T cells were isolated. Two doses of BNT162b2 or mRNA-1273 vaccine were administered to participants. For each well, some 2 million PBMC were cultured with roughly 9.2 IU/ml IL-2 and 8.5 to 10 ug/ml peptides. Replacing half the medium with IL-2 medium was done on days 3 and 7. Only in-frame clones appear in the TCRdb table, and some are missing; sequencing was by immunoSEQ multiplex PCR. The table includes some 40,000 clones, 70% to 85% detected once. The sequence was obtained from a human donor who received a COVID-19 vaccine. Some clones in this sample may be carry-over from other donors' samples. Specimen: CD4+ T cells from PBMCs cultured with HCoV-NL63 spike peptides, collected after COVID-19 vaccination.

The CDR3, as DNA: TGTGCCAGCAGCTTAGTTCGCGATGGTTCAGATACGCAGTATTTT. Its protein product is CASSLVRDGSDTQYF. The chain links TRBV7-2 to TRBJ2-3; no clear D gene. Germline lookup yields CDR1 SGHTA and CDR2 FQGNSA. Trimming cost V 1 base and J 4 bases, with 12 bases left between them. This CDR3 is built from 15 residues.